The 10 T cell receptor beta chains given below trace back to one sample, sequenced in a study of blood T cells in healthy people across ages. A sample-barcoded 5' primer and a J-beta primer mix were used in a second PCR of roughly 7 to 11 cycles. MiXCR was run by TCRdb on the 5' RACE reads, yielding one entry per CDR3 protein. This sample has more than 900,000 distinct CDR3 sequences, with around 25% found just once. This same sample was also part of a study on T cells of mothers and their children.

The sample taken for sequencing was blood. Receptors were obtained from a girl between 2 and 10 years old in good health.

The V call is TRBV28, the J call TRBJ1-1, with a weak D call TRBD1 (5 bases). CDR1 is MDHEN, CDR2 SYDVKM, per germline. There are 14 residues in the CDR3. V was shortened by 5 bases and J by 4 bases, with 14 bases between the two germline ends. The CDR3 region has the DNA TGTGCCAGCAGTGAGACGGACGGGGGCACTGAAGCTTTCTTT. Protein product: CASSETDGGTEAFF.

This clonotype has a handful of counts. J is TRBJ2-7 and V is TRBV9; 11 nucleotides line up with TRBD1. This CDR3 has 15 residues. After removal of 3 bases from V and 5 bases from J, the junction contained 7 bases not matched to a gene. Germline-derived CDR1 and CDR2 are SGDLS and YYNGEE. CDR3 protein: CASSANTGQGDEQYF. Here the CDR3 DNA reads TGTGCCAGCAGCGCTAATACGGGACAGGGGGACGAGCAGTACTTC.

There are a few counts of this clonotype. The CDR3 spells CASSQEPRLVYEQYF. Written as DNA, the CDR3 is TGTGCCAGCAGCCAAGAGCCCAGGCTGGTCTACGAGCAGTACTTC. The V and J genes are TRBV3-1 and TRBJ2-1; D not certain. Gene TRBJ2-7 matches the end of the DNA better, so the J call may be wrong. This CDR3 region has 15 residues. Germline lookup yields CDR1 LGHDT and CDR2 YNNKEL (reference sequence).

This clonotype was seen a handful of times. DNA of the CDR3: TGCAGCGTTGAACACAGGCCGGCCTACAGCTCCTACAATGAGCAGTTCTTC. It specifies CSVEHRPAYSSYNEQFF. The chain combines TRBV29-1 with TRBJ2-1; possible D gene TRBD1, 5 bases. CDR3 length: 17 residues. CDR1 and CDR2 from the germline V gene are SQVTM and ANQGSEA. V shed 2 bases and J shed 0 bases, with 17 bases lying between them.

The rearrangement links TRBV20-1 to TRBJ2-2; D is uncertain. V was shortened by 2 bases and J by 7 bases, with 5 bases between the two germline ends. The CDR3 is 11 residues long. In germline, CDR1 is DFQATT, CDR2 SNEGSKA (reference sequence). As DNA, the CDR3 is TGCAGTGCTAGAAAGGGCGGGGAGCTGTTTTTT. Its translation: CSARKGGELFF.

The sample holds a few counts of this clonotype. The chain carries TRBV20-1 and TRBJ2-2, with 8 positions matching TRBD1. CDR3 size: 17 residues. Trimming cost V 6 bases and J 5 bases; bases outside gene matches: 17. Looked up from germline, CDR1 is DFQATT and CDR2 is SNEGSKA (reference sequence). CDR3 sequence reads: CSAIFHAQGERTGELFF. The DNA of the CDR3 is TGCAGTGCAATATTCCACGCACAGGGGGAGAGGACCGGGGAGCTGTTTTTT.

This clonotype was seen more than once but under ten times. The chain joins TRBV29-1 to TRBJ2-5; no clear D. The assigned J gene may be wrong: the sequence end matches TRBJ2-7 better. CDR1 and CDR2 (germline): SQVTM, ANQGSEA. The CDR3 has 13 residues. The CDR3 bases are TGCAGCGTTGAAGGACCGGAGAGATACGAGCAGTACTTC. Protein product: CSVEGPERYEQYF.

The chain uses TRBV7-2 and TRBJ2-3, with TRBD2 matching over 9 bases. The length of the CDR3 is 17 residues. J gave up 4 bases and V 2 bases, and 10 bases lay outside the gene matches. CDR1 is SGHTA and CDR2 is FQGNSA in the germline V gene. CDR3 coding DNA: TGTGCCAGCAGCTTATGGGCCTTAGCGGGGGCACCAGATACGCAGTATTTT. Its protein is CASSLWALAGAPDTQYF.

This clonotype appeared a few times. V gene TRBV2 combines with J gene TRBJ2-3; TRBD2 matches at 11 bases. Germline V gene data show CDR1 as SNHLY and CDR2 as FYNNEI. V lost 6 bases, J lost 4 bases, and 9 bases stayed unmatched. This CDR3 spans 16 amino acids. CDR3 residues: CASRASGRSLPDTQYF. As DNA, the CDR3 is TGTGCCAGCAGGGCTAGCGGGAGGAGTCTTCCAGATACGCAGTATTTT.

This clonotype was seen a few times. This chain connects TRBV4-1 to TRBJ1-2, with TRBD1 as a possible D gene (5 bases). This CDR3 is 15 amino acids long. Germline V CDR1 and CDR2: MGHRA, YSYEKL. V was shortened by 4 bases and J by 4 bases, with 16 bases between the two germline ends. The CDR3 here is CASSLSYLDTYGYTF. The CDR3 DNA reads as TGCGCCAGCAGCCTTTCGTACCTGGACACCTATGGCTACACCTTC.